The 5 T cell receptor beta chains listed next were all sequenced from one sample in a study of a mutant IDH1 vaccine in newly diagnosed glioma. These receptors lack a known antigen. This sample's time point: week 35, safety follow-up. Doses consisted of 300 ug of mutant IDH1 20-mer peptide each, paired with topical imiquimod. This table comes from immunoSEQ multiplex PCR, and its TCRdb copy is limited to in-frame clones, with some not included. This table has 40,000 to 55,000 clones, about 79% appearing once. The source material was PBMCs, sampled from a glioma patient whose treatment included an IDH1 peptide vaccine. The receptor set was obtained from a man aged 35-49 years with glioma.

The J gene is TRBJ2-5, the V gene TRBV15; 8 bases match TRBD1. V gave up 3 bases and J gave up 4 bases; unmatched junction bases: 7. In germline, CDR1 is LNHNV, CDR2 YYDKDF (reference sequence). The CDR3 covers 15 residues. The CDR3 protein is CATSSGGQAGETQYF. Here the CDR3 DNA reads TGTGCCACCAGCAGTGGGGGACAGGCTGGAGAGACCCAGTACTTC.

V is TRBV5-6 and J is TRBJ1-2; a possible D gene is TRBD1 (6 bases). CDR3 length: 15 amino acids. V was clipped by 4 bases and J by 4 bases, with 17 bases between them. The V gene's germline CDR1 is SGHDT and CDR2 YYEEEE. CDR3 in amino acids: CASSENGGGFYGYTF. CDR3 DNA sequence: TGTGCCAGCAGCGAAAATGGAGGGGGGTTCTATGGCTACACCTTC. The variable domain in full, completed from reference TRBV5-6 and TRBJ1-2, reads DAGVTQSPTHLIKTRGQQVTLRCSPKSGHDTVSWYQQALGQGPQFIFQYYEEEERQRGNFPDRFSGHQFPNYSSELNVNALLLGDSALYLCASSENGGGFYGYTFGSGTRLTVV.

V gene TRBV6-6 combines with J gene TRBJ2-1; 10 nucleotides align to TRBD2. This CDR3 contains 14 residues. J gave up 8 bases and V 6 bases, and 7 bases lay outside the gene matches. Germline-derived CDR1 and CDR2 are MNHNY and SVGAGI (reference sequence). CDR3 region: CASSLAGEWDEQFF. The DNA of the CDR3 is TGTGCCAGCAGCCTAGCGGGAGAGTGGGATGAGCAGTTCTTC.

The chain has TRBV6-5 and TRBJ2-1; TRBD2 matches at 8 bases. This CDR3 is built from 15 residues. CDR1 and CDR2 (germline): MNHEY, SVGAGI. After removal of 7 bases from V and 3 bases from J, the junction contained 8 bases not matched to a gene. Written as DNA, the CDR3 is TGTGCCAGCATAGGGATAGCGGGAAACTACAATGAGCAGTTCTTC. This gives the protein CASIGIAGNYNEQFF.

This clone was observed a few times. The rearrangement joins TRBV2 to TRBJ2-2; D gene unclear. Germline-derived CDR1 and CDR2 are SNHLY and FYNNEI. This CDR3 spans 16 amino acids. With 2 bases removed from V and 4 bases from J, the gap between germline ends came to 14 bases. The CDR3 sequence is CASSERAGRFTGELFF. Here the CDR3 DNA reads TGTGCCAGCAGTGAAAGGGCAGGTCGATTCACCGGGGAGCTGTTTTTT.